The 5 T cell receptor beta chains presented below share a single source sample, sequenced in a study of CD8 T cells in Susac syndrome. Reverse transcription of about 0.45 to 1 ug RNA was carried out with random hexamers. TCRdb reanalysed the immunoSEQ multiplex PCR reads using MiXCR and keeps one entry per CDR3 protein. Of some 120,000 distinct CDR3 sequences listed, around 96% are singletons. The sequenced material came from CD4+ T cells from PBMCs. The source is a human donor in good health.

This clonotype was recorded once. The chain's CDR3 is CASTPVGGGGYNEQFF. CDR3 nucleotide sequence: TGTGCCAGCACCCCGGTGGGAGGCGGTGGCTACAATGAGCAGTTCTTC. The genes are TRBV3-1 and TRBJ2-1; D possibly corresponds to TRBD2 (6 bases). The CDR3 length is 16 residues. From germline, CDR1 is LGHDT and CDR2 YNNKEL (reference sequence). V was clipped by 7 bases and J by 3 bases, with 19 bases between them.

V is TRBV3-1 and J is TRBJ2-2; D remains ambiguous. This CDR3 spans 14 amino acids. The germline gives CDR1 LGHDT, CDR2 YNNKEL (reference sequence). Trimming shortened V by 1 base and J by 6 bases, and 9 bases separated the two germline ends. CDR3 amino acids: CASSQVPVAGELFF. CDR3 bases: TGTGCCAGCAGCCAAGTTCCGGTCGCCGGGGAGCTGTTTTTT.

The chain couples TRBV25-1 to TRBJ1-3; TRBD1 matches 11 bases. Germline trimming cut 6 bases from V and 2 bases from J; bases unmatched to any gene: 12. Germline assignment: CDR1 MGHDK and CDR2 SYGVNS. The CDR3 is made up of 18 amino acids. This CDR3 is CASRPDEGQGGTGNTIYF. The CDR3 DNA follows: TGTGCCAGCAGGCCGGACGAGGGACAGGGGGGTACTGGAAACACCATATATTTT.

This rearrangement joins TRBV19 to TRBJ1-1; a possible D gene is TRBD1 (5 bases). Trimming shortened V by 6 bases and J by 8 bases, and 13 bases separated the two germline ends. The length of the CDR3 is 12 residues. The V gene's germline CDR1 is LNHDA and CDR2 SQIVND (reference sequence). CDR3 loop: CASSLPGPEAFF. The CDR3 DNA reads as TGTGCCAGTAGCCTTCCGGGACCCGAAGCTTTCTTT.

This chain connects TRBV20-1 to TRBJ2-1; 10 bases align to TRBD2. The CDR3 has 16 amino acids. J gave up 1 base and V 0 bases, and 3 bases lay outside the gene matches. CDR1 and CDR2 from the germline V gene are DFQATT and SNEGSKA (reference sequence). DNA of the CDR3: TGCAGTGCTAGAGATCCTAGCGGGGGATCCTACAATGAGCAGTTCTTC. Its translation: CSARDPSGGSYNEQFF.